This TCR beta chain was profiled in a study of T cell repertoires in ileal Crohn's disease. Study overall: Thiopurines (around twelve) or anti-TNF agents (18) were given postoperatively to about half. Study results and caveats: Every patient over 26.8% clonality showed endoscopic recurrence.

The repertoire was sequenced with immunoSEQ multiplex PCR; TCRdb's copy has only in-frame clones and lacks some. The table lists about 17,000 clones, approximately 82% of them singletons. Worth noting for this clone: The antigen remains unidentified.

This CDR3 has 14 residues. The trim removed 6 bases at V and 5 bases at J, leaving 8 bases unmatched. Germline V gene data show CDR1 as SGHRS and CDR2 as YFSETQ. The clonotype originates from an adult with Crohn's disease. Sequencing was performed on ileal tissue. V gene TRBV5-1 combines with J gene TRBJ2-5; 9 bases map to TRBD2. CDR3 in amino acids: CASTPAGGRETQYF. The CDR3 DNA reads as TGCGCCAGCACCCCTGCGGGGGGGCGGGAGACCCAGTACTTC. Using reference TRBV5-1 and TRBJ2-5 for the parts outside the CDR3, the full variable domain is KAGVTQTPRYLIKTRGQQVTLSCSPISGHRSVSWYQQTPGQGLQFLFEYFSETQRNKGNFPGRFSGRQFSNSRSEMNVSTLELGDSALYLCASTPAGGRETQYFGPGTRLLVL.